This T cell receptor beta chain comes out of a study of neurological immune-mediated disorders. The study's findings and limits: One related-CDR3 cluster, found by phylogenetic grouping, held repertoires of 18 of 34 multiple sclerosis patients and is a possible signature. There were no CDR3 amino acid sequences shared by expanded clones across subjects, a result suggesting private repertoires in all groups.

The starting material, 2 million PBMCs stored at -80 C, gave rise to the unsorted libraries. To note about this clonotype: Its specificity is not known.

The method for making cDNA was 5'RACE, and it used 10-nucleotide random UMIs. One entry per CDR3 protein, called by TCRdb with MiXCR from the 5' RACE reads. Of more than 40,000 distinct CDR3 sequences in the sample, about 2% were seen once. The specimen sequenced was PBMCs. This receptor was obtained from a woman aged 40 to 50 with multiple sclerosis.

The CDR3 region has the DNA TGTGCCAGTAGTCTTACAGGGGACCTCTACGAGCAGTACTTC. Translated: CASSLTGDLYEQYF. The rearrangement joins TRBV19 to TRBJ2-7; 7 nucleotides align to TRBD1. V lost 5 bases and J lost 3; bases outside the gene matches: 7. This CDR3 region has 14 residues. Germline V gene lookup returns CDR1 LNHDA and CDR2 SQIVND (reference sequence).